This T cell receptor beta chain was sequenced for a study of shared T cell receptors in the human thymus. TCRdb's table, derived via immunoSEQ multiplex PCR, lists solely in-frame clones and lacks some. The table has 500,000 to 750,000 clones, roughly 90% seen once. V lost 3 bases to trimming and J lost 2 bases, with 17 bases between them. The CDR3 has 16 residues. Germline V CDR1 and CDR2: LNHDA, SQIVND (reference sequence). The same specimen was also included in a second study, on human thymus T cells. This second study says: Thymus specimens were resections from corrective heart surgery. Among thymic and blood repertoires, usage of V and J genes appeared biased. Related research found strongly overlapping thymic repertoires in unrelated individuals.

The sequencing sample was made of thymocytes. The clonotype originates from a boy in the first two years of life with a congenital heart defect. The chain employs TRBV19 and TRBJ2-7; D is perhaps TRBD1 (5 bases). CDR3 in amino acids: CASSIPSAGPTYEQYF. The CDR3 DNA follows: TGTGCCAGTAGTATTCCCTCCGCAGGGCCTACCTACGAGCAGTACTTC.